This record looks at one T cell receptor beta chain sequence and its context. Its antigen is currently unknown. The repertoire was sequenced with immunoSEQ multiplex PCR; TCRdb's copy has only in-frame clones and lacks some. The repertoire holds tens of thousands of clones, approximately 95% seen once, with approximately 6.8% in the top ten. This entry comes from a study of cytomegalovirus exposure and HLA in healthy donors. General study points: The listing of some 170 TCR beta chains classed them as cytomegalovirus-associated. The classifier reportedly diagnosed cytomegalovirus status with high specificity and sensitivity.

V lost 2 bases and J lost 0; bases outside the gene matches: 11. CDR3 size: 19 residues. The V gene's germline CDR1 is SGHTA and CDR2 FQGNSA. The donors were part of the validation cohort of 95 to 150 subjects. That cohort was separate from the first cohort, which comprised about 730 subjects. The TCR sequence derives from a woman aged 18-29 years in good health and CMV-seropositive. This sequence joins TRBV7-2 and TRBJ2-1; 9 nucleotides align to TRBD1. The sample taken for sequencing was PBMCs. The CDR3 is CASSLFGTGPPSSYNEQFF. CDR3 bases: TGTGCCAGCAGCTTATTCGGGACAGGGCCGCCGAGCTCCTACAATGAGCAGTTCTTC.